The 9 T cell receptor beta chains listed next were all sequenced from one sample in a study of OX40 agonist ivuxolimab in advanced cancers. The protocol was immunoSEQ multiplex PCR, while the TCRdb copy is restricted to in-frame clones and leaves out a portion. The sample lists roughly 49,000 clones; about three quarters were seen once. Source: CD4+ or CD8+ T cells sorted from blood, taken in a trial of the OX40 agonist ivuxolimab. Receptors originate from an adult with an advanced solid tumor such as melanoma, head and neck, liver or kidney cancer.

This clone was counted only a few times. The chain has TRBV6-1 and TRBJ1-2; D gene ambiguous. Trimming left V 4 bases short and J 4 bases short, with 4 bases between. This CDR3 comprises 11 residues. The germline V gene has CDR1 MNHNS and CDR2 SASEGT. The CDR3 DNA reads TGTGCCAGCAGTGTGGGCTATGGCTACACCTTC. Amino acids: CASSVGYGYTF.

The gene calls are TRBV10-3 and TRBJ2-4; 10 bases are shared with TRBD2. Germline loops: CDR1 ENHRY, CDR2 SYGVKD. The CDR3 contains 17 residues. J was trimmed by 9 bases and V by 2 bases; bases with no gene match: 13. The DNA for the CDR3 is TGTGCCATCAGTGAGACAACTAGCGGGACCCCGGGCCGCATTCAGTACTTC. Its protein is CAISETTSGTPGRIQYF.

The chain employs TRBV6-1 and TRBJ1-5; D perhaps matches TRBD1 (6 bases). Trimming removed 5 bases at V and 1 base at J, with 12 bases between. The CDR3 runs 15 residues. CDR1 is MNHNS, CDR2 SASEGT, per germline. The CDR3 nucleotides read TGTGCCAGCAGTCCGGAGGGGGGCAGCAATCAGCCCCAGCATTTT. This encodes CASSPEGGSNQPQHF.

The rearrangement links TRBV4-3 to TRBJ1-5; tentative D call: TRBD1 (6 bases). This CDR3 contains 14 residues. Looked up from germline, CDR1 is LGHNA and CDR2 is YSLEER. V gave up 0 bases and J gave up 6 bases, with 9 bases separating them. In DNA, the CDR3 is TGCGCCAGCAGCCAAGAAGGGGGGTTTCAGCCCCAGCATTTT. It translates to CASSQEGGFQPQHF.

The CDR3 DNA is TGTGCCAGTAGTATCGGGACCCCTAATTCACCCCTCCACTTT. Its protein product is CASSIGTPNSPLHF. The chain carries TRBV19 and TRBJ1-6; tentatively, D is TRBD1 (5 bases). V shed 3 bases and J shed 6 bases, with 9 bases lying between them. The germline gives CDR1 LNHDA, CDR2 SQIVND (reference sequence). The CDR3 length is 14 residues.

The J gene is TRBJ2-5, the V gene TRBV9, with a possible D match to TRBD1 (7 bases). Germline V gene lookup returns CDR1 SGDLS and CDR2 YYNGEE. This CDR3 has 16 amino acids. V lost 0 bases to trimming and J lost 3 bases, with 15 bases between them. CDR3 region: CASSVGKGGGEETQYF. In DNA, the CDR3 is TGTGCCAGCAGCGTAGGGAAAGGAGGGGGCGAAGAGACCCAGTACTTC.

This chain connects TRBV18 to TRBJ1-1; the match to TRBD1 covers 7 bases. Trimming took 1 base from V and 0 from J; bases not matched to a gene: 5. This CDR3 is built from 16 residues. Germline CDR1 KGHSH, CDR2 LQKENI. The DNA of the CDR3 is TGTGCCAGCTCACCACGGACAGGCGACATGAACACTGAAGCTTTCTTT. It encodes CASSPRTGDMNTEAFF.

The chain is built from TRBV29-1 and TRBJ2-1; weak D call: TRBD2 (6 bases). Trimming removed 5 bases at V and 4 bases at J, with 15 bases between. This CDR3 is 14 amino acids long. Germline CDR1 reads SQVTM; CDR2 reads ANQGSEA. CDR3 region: CSVFGGTVYNEQFF. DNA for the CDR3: TGCAGCGTTTTCGGCGGGACGGTTTACAATGAGCAGTTCTTC.

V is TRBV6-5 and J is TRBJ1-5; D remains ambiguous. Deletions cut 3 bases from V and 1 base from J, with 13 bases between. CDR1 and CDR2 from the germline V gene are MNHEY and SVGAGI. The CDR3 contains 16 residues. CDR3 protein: CASSYRRGGSNQPQHF. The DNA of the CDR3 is TGTGCCAGCAGTTATCGCCGGGGAGGAAGCAATCAGCCCCAGCATTTT.